What follows are 7 T cell receptor beta chains derived from one specimen sequenced in a study of OX40 agonist ivuxolimab in advanced cancers. Sequenced by immunoSEQ multiplex PCR; TCRdb stores in-frame clones only, minus some. The table records around 63,000 clones, 79% of them present only once. The material sequenced was CD4+ or CD8+ T cells sorted from blood, taken in a trial of the OX40 agonist ivuxolimab. Receptor source: an adult with an advanced solid tumor such as melanoma, head and neck, liver or kidney cancer.

The chain combines TRBV19 with TRBJ2-4, with 9 bases aligning to TRBD1. The CDR3 consists of 17 residues. Trimming at V came to 5 bases and at J to 6 bases, leaving 14 bases not matched to a gene. Germline loops: CDR1 LNHDA, CDR2 SQIVND (reference sequence). In DNA, the CDR3 is TGTGCCAGTAGTGTCGGGACAGGGTCTACGCGGGGAAACATTCAGTACTTC. This gives the protein CASSVGTGSTRGNIQYF.

This chain connects TRBV7-2 to TRBJ1-4; D is unresolved. In germline, CDR1 is SGHTA, CDR2 FQGNSA. This CDR3 has 13 residues. V lost 1 base to trimming and J lost 8 bases, with 8 bases between them. CDR3 residues: CASSLGFWEKLFF. The CDR3 coding sequence is TGTGCCAGCAGCTTAGGATTCTGGGAAAAACTGTTTTTT.

V gene TRBV14 combines with J gene TRBJ2-7, with a weak D call TRBD1 (5 bases). The V end lost 0 bases, the J end lost 0 bases, and 12 bases lay between the germline ends. The CDR3 sequence is 16 residues long. Germline V lookup: CDR1 SGHDN, CDR2 FVKESK. This chain's CDR3 is CASSQDLGATSYEQYF. Here the CDR3 DNA reads TGTGCCAGCAGCCAAGATCTAGGGGCCACCTCCTACGAGCAGTACTTC.

This chain links TRBV18 with TRBJ2-4, with D possibly TRBD2 on 5 matching bases. Germline-derived CDR1 and CDR2 are KGHSH and LQKENI. With 7 bases removed from V and 8 bases from J, the gap between germline ends came to 15 bases. The CDR3 totals 13 residues. The chain's CDR3 is CASLRAGSDIQYF. CDR3 DNA sequence: TGTGCCAGCTTGAGGGCAGGTTCTGACATTCAGTACTTC.

The chain links TRBV6-4 to TRBJ1-1; D unresolved. The V end was cut by 7 bases, the J end by 2 bases, with 14 bases between. The length of the CDR3 is 14 residues. Looked up from germline, CDR1 is MRHNA and CDR2 is SNTAGT. CDR3 protein: CASKGQDQNTEAFF. The CDR3 DNA is TGTGCCAGCAAGGGTCAGGACCAAAACACTGAAGCTTTCTTT.

J is TRBJ2-1 and V is TRBV14; D is unresolved. The germline gives CDR1 SGHDN, CDR2 FVKESK. Trimming took off 0 bases at V and 10 bases at J, with 13 bases between the two ends. The CDR3 is 14 amino acids. The CDR3 region is CASSQDNAPREQFF. The CDR3 bases are TGTGCCAGCAGCCAAGATAACGCCCCCCGGGAGCAGTTCTTC.

A remark on this clone: The junction departs from the called germline gene at one end, perhaps through a read error. V usage is TRBV2 and J usage is TRBJ1-1; the D is unclear. This CDR3 is built from 13 residues. Per germline, CDR1 SNHLY and CDR2 FYNNEI. The CDR3 coding sequence is TGTGCCAGCAGTCTCAAGGTTGTATTTTCCGGGGATTTT. Protein product: CASSLKVVFSGDF.